This T cell receptor beta chain comes out of a study of T cells in Graves' hyperthyroidism and ophthalmopathy. Study-level findings and limits: Ophthalmopathy was identified by the model a median about 6 months ahead of onset.

This CDR3 contains 11 residues. The V gene's germline CDR1 is SGHTA and CDR2 FQGTGA. Amplification targeted TCR beta CDR3 regions from RNA transcripts. The HTBI primer set drove a first-round RT-PCR of the TCR CDR3. In TCRdb, the multiplex PCR reads were re-called with MiXCR into one record per CDR3 protein. The table includes some 510,000 distinct CDR3 sequences, about 43% detected once. Uncontrolled infection, other autoimmune disease, pregnancy or lactation led to exclusion. Regarding this clonotype: Its specificity is unknown. Mismatch with germline at one junction end may stem from a read error.

This rearrangement joins TRBV7-3 to TRBJ1-2; the D is unclear. This clonotype was obtained from a woman younger than 30 with Graves' hyperthyroidism. The specimen sequenced was peripheral blood or thyroid tissue (not recorded which). CDR3 sequence reads: CTSRAGYGYTF. The CDR3 DNA reads as TGTACCAGCAGAGCGGGTTATGGCTACACCTTC. Combining the CDR3 with reference TRBV7-3 and TRBJ1-2 gives the whole variable domain GAGVSQTPSNKVTEKGKYVELRCDPISGHTALYWYRQSLGQGPEFLIYFQGTGAADDSGLPNDRFFAVRPEGSVSTLKIQRTERGDSAVYLCTSRAGYGYTFGSGTRLTVV.